The present TCR beta chain was sequenced within a study of CD8 T cells in Susac syndrome. The RNA, about 0.5 to 1 ug, was put through reverse transcription using random hexamers. The TCR beta CDR3 was amplified by immunoSEQ multiplex PCR across 54 Vbeta, 13 Jbeta. TCRdb independently ran MiXCR on the immunoSEQ multiplex PCR reads; one entry per CDR3 protein. The repertoire has about 300,000 distinct CDR3 sequences, 65% to 90% of them found once; the top ten carry around 0.21%. The CDR3 extends over 14 amino acids. Germline values: CDR1 MGHRA, CDR2 YSYEKL. V was pared by 5 bases and J by 2 bases, with 6 bases of the junction left unmatched.

V and J are TRBV4-1 and TRBJ2-7, with 7 positions matching TRBD2. The receptor was isolated from a human donor with multiple sclerosis. Sequencing used CD8+ T cells from PBMCs. The CDR3 here is CASSASGAAYEQYF. CDR3 sequence (DNA): TGCGCCAGCAGCGCAAGCGGGGCTGCCTACGAGCAGTACTTC.